These T cell receptor beta chains were read from a single sample in a study of metastatic and nonmetastatic thyroid tumors. Using MiXCR, TCRdb re-called clones from the PCR reads. Here the sample spans more than 20,000 clones, around 13% being singletons. Sequencing input: blood. The receptors shown here come from a female donor with papillary thyroid cancer or a benign thyroid nodule (not recorded which). Some clones in this sample may be carry-over from other donors' samples. Both conserved end residues are part of each CDR3. Each record gives: V gene, CDR3 protein.

TRBV5-1,CASSGGLAAYEQYF
TRBV6-1,CASSDPGNTIYF
TRBV12-3/TRBV12-4,CASSLSLGELFF
TRBV7-2,CASSYQSYGYTF
TRBV9,CASSRDTKNTGELFF
TRBV7-9,CASSFPTGKDYGYTF
TRBV20-1,CSAPRLAGETQYF
TRBV28,CASSTPRETYFSGANVLTF
TRBV14,CASSQLTWGGADTQYF
TRBV2,CASSVLPGGLNEQYF
TRBV5-4,CASSKRESTDTQYF
TRBV28,CASSTDRGGSPLHF
TRBV5-4,CASSLEVTRNAGELFF
TRBV18,CASSPDRVRGTEAFF
TRBV19,CASSRGTDLAANTGELFF
TRBV7-9,CASSPGTGPGNTIYF
TRBV15,CATSREGGGRGYTF
TRBV7-6,CASSLGGVSYEQFF
TRBV12-3/TRBV12-4,CASSLRGTGETGELFF
TRBV4-3,CASSSLTGPGYTF
TRBV19,CESSPGDGTGHYEQYF
TRBV20-1,CSAKPGVAGGRKGETQYF
TRBV28,CASSLRGLSYEQYF
TRBV7-2,CASSLERQAVGAFF
TRBV20-1,CSASFGTGDTGELFF
TRBV2,CASYFQGVGSYNEQFF
TRBV5-1,CASSLSQGAWQETQYF
TRBV28,CASSLPHGNSPLHF
TRBV6-4,CASTAGTEAFF
TRBV6-1,CASSPQGINSPLHF
TRBV27,CASISIQGTRLFRYTF
TRBV4-3,CASSQLGDTQYF
TRBV5-1,CASSLITGAYGYTF
TRBV28,CATSRLALTDEKLFF